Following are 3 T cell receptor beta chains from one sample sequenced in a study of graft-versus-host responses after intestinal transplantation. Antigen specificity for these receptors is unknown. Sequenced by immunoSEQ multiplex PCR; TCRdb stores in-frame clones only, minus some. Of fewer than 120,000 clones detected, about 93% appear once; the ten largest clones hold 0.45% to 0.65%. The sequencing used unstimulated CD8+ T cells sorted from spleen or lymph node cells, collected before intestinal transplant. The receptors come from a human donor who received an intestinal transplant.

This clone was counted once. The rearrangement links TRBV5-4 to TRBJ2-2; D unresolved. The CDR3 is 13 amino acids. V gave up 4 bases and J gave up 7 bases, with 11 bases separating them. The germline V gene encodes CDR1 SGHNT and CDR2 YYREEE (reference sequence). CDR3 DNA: TGTGCCAGCAGCCCCGTTTTTGGCGGGGAGCTGTTTTTT. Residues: CASSPVFGGELFF. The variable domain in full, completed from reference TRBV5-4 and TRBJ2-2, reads ETGVTQSPTHLIKTRGQQVTLRCSSQSGHNTVSWYQQALGQGPQFIFQYYREEENGRGNFPPRFSGLQFPNYSSELNVNALELDDSALYLCASSPVFGGELFFGEGSRLTVL.

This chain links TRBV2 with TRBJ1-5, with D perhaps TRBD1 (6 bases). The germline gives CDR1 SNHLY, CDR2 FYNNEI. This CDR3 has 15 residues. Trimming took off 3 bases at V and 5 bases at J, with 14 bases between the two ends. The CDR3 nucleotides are TGTGCCAGCAGTGAGAGGTACAGGGTCGATCAGCCCCAGCATTTT. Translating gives CASSERYRVDQPQHF. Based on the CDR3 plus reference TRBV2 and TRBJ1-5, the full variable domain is EPEVTQTPSHQVTQMGQEVILRCVPISNHLYFYWYRQILGQKVEFLVSFYNNEISEKSEIFDDQFSVERPDGSNFTLKIRSTKLEDSAMYFCASSERYRVDQPQHFGDGTRLSIL.

The CDR3 loop reads CASSLDRRPYGYTF. The DNA of the CDR3 is TGCGCCAGCAGCCTGGACAGGCGCCCCTATGGCTACACCTTC. The chain joins TRBV5-1 to TRBJ1-2, with 7 bases fitting TRBD1. V shed 4 bases and J 4 bases; nucleotides not matched to a gene: 7. Germline values: CDR1 SGHRS, CDR2 YFSETQ. This CDR3 has 14 amino acids.